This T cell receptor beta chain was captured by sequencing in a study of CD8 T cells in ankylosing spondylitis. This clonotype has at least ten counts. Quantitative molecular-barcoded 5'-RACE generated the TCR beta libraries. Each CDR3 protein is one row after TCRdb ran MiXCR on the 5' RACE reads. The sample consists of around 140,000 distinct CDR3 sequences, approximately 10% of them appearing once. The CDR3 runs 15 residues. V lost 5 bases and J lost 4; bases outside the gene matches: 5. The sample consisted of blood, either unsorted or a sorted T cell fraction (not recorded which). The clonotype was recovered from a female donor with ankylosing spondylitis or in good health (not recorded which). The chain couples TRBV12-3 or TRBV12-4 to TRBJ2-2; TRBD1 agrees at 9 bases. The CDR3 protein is CASSPRQGVTGELFF. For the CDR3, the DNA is TGTGCCAGCAGTCCCAGACAGGGGGTCACCGGGGAGCTGTTTTTT.